The 21 T cell receptor beta chains below were found in one sample sequenced in a study of blood T cell repertoires in COVID-19. Here immunoSEQ multiplex PCR was the method, and the copy in TCRdb shows in-frame clones only, minus some. The repertoire holds hundreds of thousands of clones, with around 85% as singletons. Sequencing input: peripheral blood. These receptors all come from a woman aged 18-35 years with acute or convalescent COVID-19.

This clone occurred a few times. V is TRBV10-3 and J is TRBJ1-1, with D unresolved. The V end was cut by 7 bases, the J end by 1 base, with 10 bases between. The CDR3 consists of 13 residues. Germline-derived CDR1 and CDR2 are ENHRY and SYGVKD. The CDR3 coding sequence is TGTGCCATCACCACTACTTCGAACACTGAAGCTTTCTTT. Residues: CAITTTSNTEAFF.

The J gene is TRBJ2-1, the V gene TRBV11-3; possibly TRBD2 for D (5 bases). Germline CDR1 reads SGHNT; CDR2 reads YENEEA. The germline V and J ends were trimmed by 5 bases and 5 bases, with 10 bases remaining between them. The CDR3 loop spans 13 amino acids. This chain's CDR3 is CASSAQEDNEQFF. CDR3 sequence (DNA): TGTGCCAGCAGCGCCCAGGAGGACAATGAGCAGTTCTTC.

This rearrangement joins TRBV6-2 or TRBV6-3 to TRBJ1-1, with D unclear. Germline CDR1 reads MNHEY; CDR2 reads SVGEGT. V lost 2 bases and J 0 bases, leaving 4 bases between the germline ends. The CDR3 runs 13 residues. Here the CDR3 DNA reads TGTGCCAGCAGTTACGTTATGAACACTGAAGCTTTCTTT. Encoded protein: CASSYVMNTEAFF.

The J gene is TRBJ1-3, the V gene TRBV19; D call uncertain. Per the germline V gene, CDR1 is LNHDA and CDR2 is SQIVND (reference sequence). The CDR3 runs to 16 residues. V was shortened by 4 bases and J by 2 bases, with 15 bases between the two germline ends. The CDR3 here is CASSRDSTSPGNTIYF. DNA of the CDR3: TGTGCCAGTAGTAGAGACTCGACATCACCTGGAAACACCATATATTTT.

The chain links TRBV27 to TRBJ2-2; D is possibly TRBD2 (6 bases). Trimming removed 5 bases at V and 7 bases at J, with 23 bases between. Germline V gene lookup returns CDR1 MNHEY and CDR2 SMNVEV (reference sequence). CDR3 size: 17 residues. CDR3: CASSRLALTLEGGELFF. The CDR3 DNA reads as TGTGCCAGCAGTAGGCTAGCGTTAACCCTGGAGGGCGGGGAGCTGTTTTTT.

This clone was detected a few times. The J gene is TRBJ1-5, the V gene TRBV5-6, with 7 nucleotides matching TRBD1. The V and J ends lost 4 bases and 3 bases, in that order; junction bases with no gene match: 10. Per germline, CDR1 SGHDT and CDR2 YYEEEE. CDR3 length equals 16 residues. The CDR3 loop is CASSPRGAQPNQPQHF. Written as DNA, the CDR3 is TGTGCCAGCAGCCCCAGGGGGGCGCAGCCCAATCAGCCCCAGCATTTT.

This clone was recorded a few times. The chain recombines TRBV7-3 with TRBJ1-1; D perhaps matches TRBD1 (6 bases). Germline V lookup: CDR1 SGHTA, CDR2 FQGTGA. V lost 5 bases and J lost 7, with 14 bases in between. The CDR3 extends over 13 amino acids. The DNA of the CDR3 is TGTGCCAGCAGCGGGGGCAGGGCGGATGAAGCTTTCTTT. Translating it yields CASSGGRADEAFF.

The rearrangement joins TRBV10-2 to TRBJ2-5; perhaps TRBD2 as D (5 bases). CDR1 is WSHSY and CDR2 is SAAADI in the germline V gene. CDR3 size: 13 residues. V gave up 5 bases and J gave up 3 bases, with 10 bases separating them. CDR3 residues: CASSIRGKETQYF. For the CDR3, the DNA is TGCGCCAGCAGTATCCGGGGTAAAGAGACCCAGTACTTC.

This clone occurred once. The chain combines TRBV30 with TRBJ2-5; the match to TRBD1 covers 7 bases. The CDR3 runs to 15 residues. Looked up from germline, CDR1 is GTSNPN and CDR2 is SVGIG (reference sequence). Trimming at V came to 2 bases and at J to 1 base, leaving 7 bases not matched to a gene. CDR3 protein: CAWSFGQEIQETQYF. DNA for the CDR3: TGTGCCTGGAGTTTTGGACAGGAGATCCAAGAGACCCAGTACTTC.

V is TRBV28 and J is TRBJ1-2, with D possibly being TRBD1 (5 bases). V was trimmed by 9 bases and J by 4 bases, leaving 18 bases between them. Germline CDR1 MDHEN, CDR2 SYDVKM. The CDR3 loop spans 14 amino acids. As DNA, the CDR3 is TGTGCCAGTTCCTGGGGCCTACTCCTCTATGGCTACACCTTC. It is translated as CASSWGLLLYGYTF.

This chain uses TRBV6-5 with TRBJ1-1; 8 bases agree with TRBD1. Germline V CDR1 and CDR2: MNHEY, SVGAGI. V lost 7 bases, J lost 5 bases, and 6 bases stayed unmatched. The CDR3 is made up of 13 amino acids. The CDR3 protein is CASNTGGRTEAFF. The CDR3 bases are TGTGCCAGCAACACAGGGGGAAGGACTGAAGCTTTCTTT.

The chain has TRBV3-1 (or the pseudogene TRBV3-2) and TRBJ1-6; D uncertain. The CDR3 is 15 residues long. Germline V gives CDR1 LGHDT, CDR2 YNNKEL (reference sequence). V gave up 4 bases and J gave up 9 bases, with 16 bases separating them. CDR3 coding DNA: TGTGCCAGCAGCCTCAATGCGGGTACCGGTTCACCCCTCCACTTT. This encodes CASSLNAGTGSPLHF.

The chain recombines TRBV12-3 or TRBV12-4 with TRBJ2-7; the D gene is possibly TRBD2 (6 bases). V lost 8 bases and J 2 bases, leaving 13 bases between the germline ends. This CDR3 comprises 13 residues. CDR3 sequence reads: CASSEGPAYEQYF. The CDR3 DNA follows: TGTGCCAGCTCGGAGGGCCCAGCCTACGAGCAGTACTTC.

Only one count was recorded for this clone. The chain's CDR3 is CASSNRGSADTQYF. The CDR3 region has the DNA TGTGCCAGCAGCAACAGGGGGAGTGCAGATACGCAGTATTTT. V is TRBV9 and J is TRBJ2-3; 8 nucleotides match TRBD1. Trimming at V came to 4 bases and at J to 4 bases, leaving 5 bases not matched to a gene. The CDR3 is 14 amino acids. Germline V gene lookup returns CDR1 SGDLS and CDR2 YYNGEE. The full variable domain, with the rest looked up from reference TRBV9 and TRBJ2-3, is DSGVTQTPKHLITATGQRVTLRCSPRSGDLSVYWYQQSLDQGLQFLIQYYNGEERAKGNILERFSAQQFPDLHSELNLSSLELGDSALYFCASSNRGSADTQYFGPGTRLTVL.

The genes are TRBV9 and TRBJ2-7; D possibly corresponds to TRBD2 (5 bases). Trimming cost V 0 bases and J 5 bases, with 15 bases left between them. Germline V gene lookup returns CDR1 SGDLS and CDR2 YYNGEE. The CDR3 is 15 amino acids. The chain's CDR3 is CASSVGEGMGNEQYF. DNA for the CDR3: TGTGCCAGCAGCGTAGGTGAGGGTATGGGCAACGAGCAGTACTTC.

The chain joins TRBV28 to TRBJ1-2, with 8 bases identical to TRBD1. The junction had 5 bases not matched to a gene; V was cut back by 2 bases and J by 6 bases. Germline V CDR1 and CDR2: MDHEN, SYDVKM. The CDR3 length is 14 residues. The chain's CDR3 is CASSLTGQGDGYTF. CDR3 bases: TGTGCCAGCAGTTTAACAGGACAGGGCGATGGCTACACCTTC.

The genes are TRBV29-1 and TRBJ2-1, with D perhaps matching TRBD1 (6 bases). V was cut by 0 bases and J by 4 bases, with 16 bases left in between. Looked up from germline, CDR1 is SQVTM and CDR2 is ANQGSEA. The CDR3 sequence is 16 residues long. CDR3 sequence: CSVEDRRQGLYNEQFF. The CDR3 bases are TGCAGCGTTGAAGACCGCCGGCAGGGGCTTTACAATGAGCAGTTCTTC.

This chain connects TRBV24-1 to TRBJ1-1; D is possibly TRBD1 (5 bases). This CDR3 comprises 15 residues. Looked up from germline, CDR1 is KGHDR and CDR2 is SFDVKD. Trimming left V 5 bases short and J 5 bases short, with 17 bases between. CDR3 sequence: CATSVLWGDLTEAFF. As DNA, the CDR3 is TGTGCCACCAGTGTGCTGTGGGGGGATCTGACTGAAGCTTTCTTT.

The chain carries TRBV10-3 and TRBJ1-3; TRBD1 matches 8 bases. With V trimmed by 10 bases and J by 3 bases, 11 bases remained unmatched. Per the germline V gene, CDR1 is ENHRY and CDR2 is SYGVKD. The CDR3 consists of 15 residues. The CDR3 coding sequence is TGTGCCACTGTTGAAGACAGGGGAAATGGAAACACCATATATTTT. Its translation: CATVEDRGNGNTIYF.

The V and J genes are TRBV29-1 and TRBJ2-2; a possible D gene is TRBD1 (5 bases). V was cut by 3 bases and J by 0 bases, with 11 bases left in between. Looked up from germline, CDR1 is SQVTM and CDR2 is ANQGSEA. CDR3 length: 15 residues. The CDR3 nucleotides read TGCAGCGTTGATCAGGGCATCTCGAACACCGGGGAGCTGTTTTTT. This gives the protein CSVDQGISNTGELFF.

This clone was picked up one time. The gene calls are TRBV18 and TRBJ1-4; unclear D gene. The CDR3 runs 16 residues. Trimming took off 2 bases at V and 0 bases at J, with 10 bases between the two ends. Germline V lookup: CDR1 KGHSH, CDR2 LQKENI. The CDR3: CASSPIHRATNEKLFF. The CDR3 DNA follows: TGTGCCAGCTCACCAATCCACAGAGCAACTAATGAAAAACTGTTTTTT.